This TCR beta chain was sequenced for a study of metastatic and nonmetastatic thyroid tumors. Overall study context: Comparative analysis of repertoires was undertaken across blood and tumor or nodule tissue obtained from malignant and benign thyroid patients. Whole-study findings and limits: Malignant thyroid tumors reportedly exceeded benign nodules significantly in TCR beta diversity, with the difference appearing in blood and tumor.

This CDR3 is built from 13 residues. V lost 3 bases and J lost 2, with 9 bases in between. The germline CDR1 and CDR2 sequences are GTSNPN and SVGIG (reference sequence). Study processing details: Between-group CDR3 differences, defined by clinicopathological status, yielded a distant-metastasis classifier for papillary thyroid cancer. With MiXCR, TCRdb reprocessed the PCR reads. These V and J calls originate from TCRdb's pipeline instead of the authors' own analysis. The sample yields roughly 14,000 clones, nearly 35% seen once. This clone was found many times. Antigen specificity is unknown. Patients underwent thyroid surgery, and none had received any treatment before it.

This TCR was sampled from a male donor with papillary thyroid cancer or a benign thyroid nodule (not recorded which). Some clones in this sample may be carry-over from other donors' samples. The chain uses TRBV30 and TRBJ2-3; D call uncertain. Sequenced: tumor tissue. The CDR3 loop reads CAWSMRVTDTQYF. The CDR3 region has the DNA TGTGCCTGGAGCATGAGAGTCACAGATACGCAGTATTTT.